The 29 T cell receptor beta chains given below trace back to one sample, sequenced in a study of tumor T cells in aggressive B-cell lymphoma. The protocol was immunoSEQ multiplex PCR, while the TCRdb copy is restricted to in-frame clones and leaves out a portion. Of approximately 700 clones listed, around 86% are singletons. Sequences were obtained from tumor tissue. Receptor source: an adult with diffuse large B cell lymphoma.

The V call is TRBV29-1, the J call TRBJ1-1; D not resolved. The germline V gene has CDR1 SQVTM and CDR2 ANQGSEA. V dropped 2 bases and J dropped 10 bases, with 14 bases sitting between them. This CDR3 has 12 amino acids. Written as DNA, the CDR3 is TGCAGCGTTGAAAACTCCTATCCGGGAGCTTTCTTT. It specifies CSVENSYPGAFF.

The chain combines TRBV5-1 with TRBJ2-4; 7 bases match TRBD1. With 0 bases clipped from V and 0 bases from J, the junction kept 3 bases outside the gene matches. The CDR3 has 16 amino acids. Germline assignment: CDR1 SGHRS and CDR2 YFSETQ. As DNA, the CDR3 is TGCGCCAGCAGCTTGGGGACAGGTCTAGCCAAAAACATTCAGTACTTC. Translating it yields CASSLGTGLAKNIQYF.

Here the CDR3 DNA reads TGTGCCAGCAGCCTGGTTGGGAGCTATGGCTACACCTTC. Amino acids: CASSLVGSYGYTF. The chain is built from TRBV7-9 and TRBJ1-2, with unresolved D. Germline loops: CDR1 SEHNR, CDR2 FQNEAQ (reference sequence). V shed 5 bases and J shed 4 bases, with 11 bases lying between them. The CDR3 contains 13 residues.

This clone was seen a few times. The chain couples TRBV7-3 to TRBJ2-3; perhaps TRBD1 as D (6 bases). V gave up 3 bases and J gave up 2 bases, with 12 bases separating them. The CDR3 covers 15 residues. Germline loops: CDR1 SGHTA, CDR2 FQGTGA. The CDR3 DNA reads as TGTGCCAGCAGCTTGGACAGCTCCCCCACAGATACGCAGTATTTT. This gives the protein CASSLDSSPTDTQYF.

The CDR3 reads CASSEAGVGNTEAFF. CDR3 in DNA: TGTGCCAGCAGTGAAGCAGGGGTTGGGAACACTGAAGCTTTCTTT. The rearrangement joins TRBV2 to TRBJ1-1; TRBD1 is a possible D gene (5 bases). Germline assignment: CDR1 SNHLY and CDR2 FYNNEI. V lost 0 bases and J 1 base, leaving 9 bases between the germline ends. The CDR3 has 15 residues.

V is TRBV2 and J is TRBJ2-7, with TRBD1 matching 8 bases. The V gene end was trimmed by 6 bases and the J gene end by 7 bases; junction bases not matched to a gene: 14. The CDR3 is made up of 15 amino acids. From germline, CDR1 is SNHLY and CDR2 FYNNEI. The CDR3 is CASSAVGQGAREQYF. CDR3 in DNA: TGTGCCAGCAGCGCCGTAGGACAGGGTGCTCGGGAGCAGTACTTC.

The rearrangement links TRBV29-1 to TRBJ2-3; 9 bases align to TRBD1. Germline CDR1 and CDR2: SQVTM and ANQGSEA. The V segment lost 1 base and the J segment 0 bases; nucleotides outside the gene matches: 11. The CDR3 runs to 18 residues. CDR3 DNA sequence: TGCAGCGTTGAAGGTGGGACAGGGACCTTTCTAAGCACAGATACGCAGTATTTT. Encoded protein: CSVEGGTGTFLSTDTQYF.

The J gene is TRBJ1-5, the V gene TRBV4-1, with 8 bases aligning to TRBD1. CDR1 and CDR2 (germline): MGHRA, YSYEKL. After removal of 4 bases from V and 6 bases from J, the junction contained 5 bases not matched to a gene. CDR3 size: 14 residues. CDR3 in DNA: TGCGCCAGCAGCCCAGGGGGCCCGGGTCAGCCCCAGCATTTT. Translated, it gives CASSPGGPGQPQHF.

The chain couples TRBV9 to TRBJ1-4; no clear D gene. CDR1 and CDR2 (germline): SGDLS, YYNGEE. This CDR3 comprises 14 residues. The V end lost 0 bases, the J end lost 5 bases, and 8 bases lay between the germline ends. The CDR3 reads CASSVDYLNEKLFF. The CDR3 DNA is TGTGCCAGCAGCGTAGACTATCTGAATGAAAAACTGTTTTTT.

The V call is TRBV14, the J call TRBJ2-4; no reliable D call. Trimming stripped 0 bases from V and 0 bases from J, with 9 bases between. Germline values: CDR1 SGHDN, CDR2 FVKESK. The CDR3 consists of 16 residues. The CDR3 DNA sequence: TGTGCCAGCAGCCAAGATAGTAGACTAGCCAAAAACATTCAGTACTTC. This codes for CASSQDSRLAKNIQYF.

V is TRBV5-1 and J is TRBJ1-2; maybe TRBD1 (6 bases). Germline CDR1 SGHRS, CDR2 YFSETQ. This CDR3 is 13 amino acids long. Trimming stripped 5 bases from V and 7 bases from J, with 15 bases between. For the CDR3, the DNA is TGCGCCAGCAGTTTTCGACAGGATGCTGGCTACACCTTC. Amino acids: CASSFRQDAGYTF.

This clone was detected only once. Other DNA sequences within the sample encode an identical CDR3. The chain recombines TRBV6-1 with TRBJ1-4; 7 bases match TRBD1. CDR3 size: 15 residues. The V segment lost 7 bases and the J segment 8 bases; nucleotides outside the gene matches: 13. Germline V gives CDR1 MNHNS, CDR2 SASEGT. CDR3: CASKAWTGTGEKLFF. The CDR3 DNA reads TGTGCCAGCAAAGCATGGACAGGAACGGGGGAAAAACTGTTTTTT.

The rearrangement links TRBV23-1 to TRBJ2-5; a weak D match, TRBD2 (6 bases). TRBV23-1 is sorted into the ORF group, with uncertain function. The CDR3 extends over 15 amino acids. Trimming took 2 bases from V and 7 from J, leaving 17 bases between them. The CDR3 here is CASSQRDLDGGTQYF. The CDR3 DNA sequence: TGCGCCAGCAGTCAACGGGACTTAGACGGCGGGACCCAGTACTTC.

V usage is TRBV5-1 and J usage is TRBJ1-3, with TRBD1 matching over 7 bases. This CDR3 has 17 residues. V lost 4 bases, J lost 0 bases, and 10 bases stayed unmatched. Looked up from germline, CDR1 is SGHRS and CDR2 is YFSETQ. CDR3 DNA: TGCGCCAGCAGCACCGGGACAGCCGTGAGCTCTGGAAACACCATATATTTT. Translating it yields CASSTGTAVSSGNTIYF.

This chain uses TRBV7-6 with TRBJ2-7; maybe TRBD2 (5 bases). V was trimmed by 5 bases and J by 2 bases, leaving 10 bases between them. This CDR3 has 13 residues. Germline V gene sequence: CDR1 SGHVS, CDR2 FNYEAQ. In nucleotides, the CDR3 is TGTGCCAGCAGCCCAGAGAGGGCCTACGAGCAGTACTTC. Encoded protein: CASSPERAYEQYF.

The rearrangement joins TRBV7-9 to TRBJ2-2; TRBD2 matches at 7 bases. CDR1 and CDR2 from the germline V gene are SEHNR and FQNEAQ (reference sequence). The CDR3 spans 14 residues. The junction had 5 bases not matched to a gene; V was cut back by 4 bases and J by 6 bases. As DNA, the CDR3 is TGTGCCAGCAGCTCGGGACTACGTCCCGGGGAGCTGTTTTTT. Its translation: CASSSGLRPGELFF.

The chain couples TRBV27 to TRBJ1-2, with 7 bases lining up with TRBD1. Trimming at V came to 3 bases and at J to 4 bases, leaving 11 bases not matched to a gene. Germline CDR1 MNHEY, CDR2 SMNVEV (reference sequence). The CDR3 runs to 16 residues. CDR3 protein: CASSFYGPGQIYGYTF. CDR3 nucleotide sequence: TGTGCCAGCAGTTTCTACGGTCCGGGACAGATCTATGGCTACACCTTC.

The CDR3 sequence: CASSGGQTNQPQHF. The CDR3 bases are TGTGCCAGCAGTGGGGGACAAACTAATCAGCCCCAGCATTTT. This sequence joins TRBV6-1 and TRBJ1-5, with a weak D call TRBD1 (6 bases). Trimming cost V 4 bases and J 4 bases, with 11 bases left between them. Germline V CDR1 and CDR2: MNHNS, SASEGT. CDR3 length: 14 amino acids.

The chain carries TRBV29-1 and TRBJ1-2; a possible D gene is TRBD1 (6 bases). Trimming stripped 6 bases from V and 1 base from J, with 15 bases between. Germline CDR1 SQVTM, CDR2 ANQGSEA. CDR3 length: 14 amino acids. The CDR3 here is CSVGGALLNYGYTF. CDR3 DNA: TGCAGCGTGGGGGGGGCTCTTCTTAACTATGGCTACACCTTC.

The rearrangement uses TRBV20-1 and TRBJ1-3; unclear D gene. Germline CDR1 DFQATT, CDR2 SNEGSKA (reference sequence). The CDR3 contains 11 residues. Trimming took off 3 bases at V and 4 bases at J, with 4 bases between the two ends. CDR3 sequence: CSASQGNTIYF. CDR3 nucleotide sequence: TGCAGTGCTAGTCAAGGAAACACCATATATTTT.

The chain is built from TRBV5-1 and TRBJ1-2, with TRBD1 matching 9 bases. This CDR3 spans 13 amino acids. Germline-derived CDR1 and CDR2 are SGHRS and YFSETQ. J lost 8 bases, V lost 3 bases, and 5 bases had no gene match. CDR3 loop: CASSWDRAEGYTF. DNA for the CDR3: TGCGCCAGCAGCTGGGACAGGGCGGAGGGCTACACCTTC.

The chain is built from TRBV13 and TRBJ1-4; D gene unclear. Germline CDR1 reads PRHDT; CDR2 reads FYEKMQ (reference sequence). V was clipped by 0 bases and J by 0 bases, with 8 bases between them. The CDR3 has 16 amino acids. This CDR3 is CASSLGLRATNEKLFF. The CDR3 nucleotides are TGTGCCAGCAGCTTAGGCCTCCGTGCAACTAATGAAAAACTGTTTTTT.

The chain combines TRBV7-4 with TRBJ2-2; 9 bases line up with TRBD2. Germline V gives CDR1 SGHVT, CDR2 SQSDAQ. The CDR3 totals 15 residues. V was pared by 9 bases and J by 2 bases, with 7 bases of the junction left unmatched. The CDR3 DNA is TGTGCCAGTAGGGGGACTAGCAGAAACACCGGGGAGCTGTTTTTT. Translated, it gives CASRGTSRNTGELFF.

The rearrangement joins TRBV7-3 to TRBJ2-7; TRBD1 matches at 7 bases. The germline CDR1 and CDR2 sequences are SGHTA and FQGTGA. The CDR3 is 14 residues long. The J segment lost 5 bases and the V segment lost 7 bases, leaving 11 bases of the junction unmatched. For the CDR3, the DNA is TGTGCCAGCATCTCGACAGGGACCTACGACGAGCAGTACTTC. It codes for CASISTGTYDEQYF.

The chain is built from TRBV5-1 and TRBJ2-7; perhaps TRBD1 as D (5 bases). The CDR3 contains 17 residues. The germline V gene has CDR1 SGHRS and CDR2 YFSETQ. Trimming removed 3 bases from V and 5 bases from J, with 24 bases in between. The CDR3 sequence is CASSWGLFDWTANEQYF. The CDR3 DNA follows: TGCGCCAGCAGCTGGGGCTTATTCGACTGGACCGCTAACGAGCAGTACTTC.

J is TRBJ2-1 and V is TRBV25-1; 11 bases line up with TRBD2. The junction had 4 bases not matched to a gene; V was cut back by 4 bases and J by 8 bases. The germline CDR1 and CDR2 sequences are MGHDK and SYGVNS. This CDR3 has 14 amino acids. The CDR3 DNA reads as TGTGCCAGCAGTGGTAGCGGGGGGGTTGATGAGCAGTTCTTC. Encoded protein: CASSGSGGVDEQFF.

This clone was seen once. The CDR3 bases are TGTGCCAGCAGTAGGGACTACCGGGGAGATACGCAGTATTTT. It codes for CASSRDYRGDTQYF. V usage is TRBV5-5 and J usage is TRBJ2-3, with 7 nucleotides matching TRBD2. The V and J ends lost 5 bases and 5 bases, in that order; junction bases with no gene match: 8. Germline V gene data show CDR1 as SGHKS and CDR2 as YYEKEE (reference sequence). This CDR3 is built from 14 residues.

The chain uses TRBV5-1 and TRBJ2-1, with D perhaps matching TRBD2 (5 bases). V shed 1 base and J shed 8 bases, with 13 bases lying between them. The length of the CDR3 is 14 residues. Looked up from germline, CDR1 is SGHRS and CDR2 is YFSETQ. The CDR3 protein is CASSLSGGVDEQFF. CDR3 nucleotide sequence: TGCGCCAGCAGCTTGAGCGGAGGTGTGGATGAGCAGTTCTTC.

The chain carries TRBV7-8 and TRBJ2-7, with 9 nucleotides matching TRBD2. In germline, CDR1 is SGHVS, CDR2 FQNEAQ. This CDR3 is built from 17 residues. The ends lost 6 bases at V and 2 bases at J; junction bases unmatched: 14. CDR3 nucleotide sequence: TGTGCCAGCAGTCGACTTCCCGGAAGCGGGGGGACCTACGAGCAGTACTTC. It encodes CASSRLPGSGGTYEQYF.